This TCR beta chain was identified in a study of blood T cell repertoires in COVID-19. Study information: Spain, Italy and the United States supplied samples that represented acute and convalescent COVID-19. From T cells, B-cell-depleted T cells, or PBMCs came the material, which was cDNA or gDNA.

Source study methods: For nucleated cells, counts were estimated from reference gene primer amplification. Assay used: immunoSEQ multiplex PCR; TCRdb lists only in-frame clones, some missing. V and J calls and clone size are as listed in that table; D and trimming were resolved from the DNA. Of some 110,000 clones detected, 65% to 75% appear once; the ten largest clones hold approximately 0.88%. Between the trimmed V and J ends, which lost 6 bases and 4 bases, there was a span of 15 bases. The CDR3 has 13 residues. CDR1 is SQVTM and CDR2 is ANQGSEA in the germline V gene. Material for sequencing was peripheral blood. The receptor's source is a human donor with acute or convalescent COVID-19. The donor label of this sample is uncertain. The J gene is TRBJ1-1, the V gene TRBV29-1; no clear D gene. The CDR3 loop is CSVARGSTTEAFF. CDR3 DNA sequence: TGCAGCGTCGCTCGCGGGTCGACCACTGAAGCTTTCTTT.